Below are 10 T cell receptor beta chains sequenced from a single sample in a study of T cell responses to AZD1222 COVID-19 vaccine. Using immunoSEQ multiplex PCR, the repertoire was profiled, and TCRdb retains in-frame clones only, with some absent. The sample shows 150,000 to 200,000 clones, around 87% of them seen only once. The sequences come from peripheral blood, collected on day 0 of MenACWY control vaccination. These receptors originate from an adult in good health.

The rearrangement joins TRBV6-5 to TRBJ1-2; possibly TRBD1 for D (6 bases). CDR1 and CDR2 (germline): MNHEY, SVGAGI. V lost 5 bases, J lost 8 bases, and 21 bases lay in between. The CDR3 consists of 15 residues. CDR3 nucleotide sequence: TGTGCCAGCAGTCCCCGGACCGGGGACACTGGCGGCTACACCTTC. It translates to CASSPRTGDTGGYTF.

The rearrangement links TRBV29-1 to TRBJ2-3, with 9 positions matching TRBD1. J was trimmed by 0 bases and V by 6 bases; bases with no gene match: 7. CDR1 and CDR2 from the germline V gene are SQVTM and ANQGSEA. This CDR3 region has 15 residues. The CDR3 protein is CSVVNRGLSTDTQYF. The DNA for the CDR3 is TGCAGCGTCGTGAACAGGGGGCTTAGCACAGATACGCAGTATTTT.

CDR3 protein: CASSLAPENEQYF. The CDR3, as DNA: TGCGCCAGCAGCTTGGCCCCCGAAAACGAGCAGTACTTC. The chain employs TRBV5-1 and TRBJ2-7, with D unresolved. Germline loops: CDR1 SGHRS, CDR2 YFSETQ. Trimming cost V 0 bases and J 5 bases, with 9 bases left between them. The CDR3 is 13 amino acids.

The gene calls are TRBV12-3 or TRBV12-4 and TRBJ2-5; D perhaps matches TRBD1 (6 bases). Trimming removed 2 bases at V and 3 bases at J, with 7 bases between. The CDR3 runs 13 residues. CDR3 DNA sequence: TGTGCCAGCAGTTTATCAGGGGAAGAGACCCAGTACTTC. Its protein product is CASSLSGEETQYF.

The table lists this clone with a count of one. V usage is TRBV7-8 and J usage is TRBJ2-3; 15 nucleotides agree with TRBD2. With V trimmed by 3 bases and J by 5 bases, 15 bases remained unmatched. CDR1 is SGHVS, CDR2 FQNEAQ, per germline. This CDR3 contains 20 residues. CDR3 loop: CASSFEGLAGGPRGLDTQYF. The CDR3 nucleotides read TGTGCCAGCAGCTTTGAAGGACTAGCGGGAGGGCCTCGGGGTTTAGATACGCAGTATTTT.

The chain is built from TRBV6-5 and TRBJ1-1, with no clear D. Germline-derived CDR1 and CDR2 are MNHEY and SVGAGI. The CDR3 extends over 15 amino acids. The ends were cut back, 2 bases at V and 0 bases at J, with 10 bases in the middle. The CDR3: CASSYQVEMNTEAFF. For the CDR3, the DNA is TGTGCCAGCAGTTACCAGGTGGAGATGAACACTGAAGCTTTCTTT.

The V gene is TRBV2, the J gene TRBJ1-5; D possibly corresponds to TRBD1 (5 bases). V was cut by 8 bases and J by 4 bases, with 12 bases left in between. The CDR3 totals 13 residues. Germline CDR1 reads SNHLY; CDR2 reads FYNNEI. The DNA for the CDR3 is TGTGCCAGCGTCAGACAGACTAATCAGCCCCAGCATTTT. It yields the protein CASVRQTNQPQHF.

This clone has just a few counts. This chain joins TRBV6-1 and TRBJ2-7, with TRBD1 as a possible D gene (5 bases). CDR3 length: 15 residues. Germline V lookup: CDR1 MNHNS, CDR2 SASEGT. Deletions cut 3 bases from V and 0 bases from J, with 12 bases between. CDR3 amino acids: CASSDPQASSYEQYF. CDR3 DNA sequence: TGTGCCAGCAGTGACCCACAGGCGAGCTCCTACGAGCAGTACTTC.

This clone was observed a single time. The chain uses TRBV15 and TRBJ2-1; D ambiguous. This CDR3 has 12 residues. Deletions cut 1 base from V and 9 bases from J, with 7 bases between. Germline V gene sequence: CDR1 LNHNV, CDR2 YYDKDF (reference sequence). The CDR3 DNA sequence: TGTGCCACCAGCAGAGGAGAAGGTGAGCAGTTCTTC. Residues: CATSRGEGEQFF.

Concerning this clone: Other DNA sequences in this specimen translate into the identical CDR3. The chain uses TRBV2 and TRBJ1-2; D unclear. Germline V gives CDR1 SNHLY, CDR2 FYNNEI. V shed 3 bases and J shed 2 bases, with 1 base lying between them. The CDR3 covers 11 residues. For the CDR3, the DNA is TGTGCCAGCAGTGAGAACTATGGCTACACCTTC. Translation gives CASSENYGYTF.